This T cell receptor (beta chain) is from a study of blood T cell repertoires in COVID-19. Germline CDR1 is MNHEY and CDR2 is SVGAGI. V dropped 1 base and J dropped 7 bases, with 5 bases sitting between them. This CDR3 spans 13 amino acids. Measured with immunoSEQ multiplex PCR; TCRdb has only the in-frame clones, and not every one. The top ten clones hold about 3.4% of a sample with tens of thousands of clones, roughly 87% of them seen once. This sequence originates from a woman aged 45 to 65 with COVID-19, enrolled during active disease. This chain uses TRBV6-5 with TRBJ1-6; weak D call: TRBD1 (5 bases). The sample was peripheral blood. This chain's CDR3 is CASSYYRNSPLHF. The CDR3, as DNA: TGTGCCAGCAGTTACTACAGGAATTCACCCCTCCACTTT.